The sequence of this T cell receptor beta chain was determined in a study of neurological immune-mediated disorders. The sample holds many counts of this clonotype. Its antigen is unknown. Whole-study findings and limits: According to phylogenetic grouping, one related-CDR3 cluster, a possible signature, contained the repertoires of 18 of 34 multiple sclerosis patients.

It was from 2 million PBMCs stored at -80 C that the unsorted libraries were obtained. Trimming cost V 4 bases and J 5 bases, with 9 bases left between them. Germline V lookup: CDR1 DFQATT, CDR2 SNEGSKA (reference sequence). The CDR3 sequence is 12 residues long. TCRdb re-called the 5' RACE reads through MiXCR, storing one row per CDR3 protein. The sample yields about 46,000 distinct CDR3 sequences, roughly 3% seen once. This sequence originates from a woman aged 45 to 65 with multiple sclerosis. Sequencing was carried out using PBMCs. The V gene is TRBV20-1, the J gene TRBJ2-1; D might be TRBD1 (6 bases). CDR3 amino acids: CSANRQDNEQFF. CDR3 sequence (DNA): TGCAGTGCTAATCGACAGGACAATGAGCAGTTCTTC.